A selection of T cell receptor beta chains follows, all from one sample in a study of Ad26.COV2.S vaccination and SARS-CoV-2 variants. Here immunoSEQ multiplex PCR was the method, and the copy in TCRdb shows in-frame clones only, minus some. The sample contains 350,000 to 400,000 clones, less than 90% of which appear only once. The material was peripheral blood, obtained in a trial of Ad26.COV2.S vaccine versus placebo. The receptors stem from a person aged 18-65 years who received the Ad26.COV2.S COVID-19 vaccine or a placebo. CDR3s leave out the opening cysteine and the closing phenylalanine or tryptophan. Fields, in order: V gene, J gene, clone size, CDR3 protein. For some rows the clone size is stated as once, few or many, or as a class when expanded; others skip it.

>TRBV27|TRBJ1-1|few
ASSRRQGTAF
>TRBV6-2/TRBV6-3|TRBJ1-2|.
ASSYPRATMGYT
>TRBV4-1|TRBJ2-3|.
ASSQDKARTDTQY
>TRBV29-1|TRBJ2-7|.
SVGQGSSSYEQY
>TRBV2|TRBJ2-7|.
ASSDSRDRESYEQY
>TRBV11-2|TRBJ1-2|.
ASSLTGLRTDWHGYT
>TRBV18|TRBJ2-5|.
ASSPGDTETQY
>TRBV6-5|TRBJ2-7|.
ASSPGTGLREQY
>TRBV19|TRBJ1-1|.
ASSIRTGRAEAF
>TRBV9|TRBJ1-1|.
ASSVATEGVNTEAF
>TRBV25-1|TRBJ2-2|.
ASKTGGAVGELF
>TRBV4-1|TRBJ2-1|once
ASSLAGANEQF
>TRBV3-1/TRBV3-2|TRBJ2-7|.
ASSQGTGKVHEQY
>TRBV6-5|TRBJ1-5|.
ASQPYSNQPQH
>TRBV7-9|TRBJ1-5|.
ASSLLGSNQPQH
>TRBV5-6|TRBJ2-5|.
ASSLPSISQETQY
>TRBV30|TRBJ2-6|.
AWSWGSGANVLT
>TRBV3-1/TRBV3-2|TRBJ1-6|.
ASSQLRQFSPLH
>TRBV7-2|TRBJ2-3|.
ASSRWARTDTQY